This section outlines one TCR beta chain sequence together with its context. After isolation, RNA underwent reverse transcription to generate cDNA as the sequencing template. The table came from immunoSEQ multiplex PCR; TCRdb's copy has only in-frame clones and leaves some out. The sample consists of about 130,000 clones, approximately 49% of them appearing once. With 6 bases removed from V and 6 bases from J, the gap between germline ends came to 6 bases. Germline values: CDR1 MNHEY, CDR2 SMNVEV (reference sequence). The CDR3 runs to 11 residues. The sample originates from a study of CD8+ T cells in alopecia areata.

The sequence came from a human donor with alopecia areata. This chain links TRBV27 with TRBJ2-4; no reliable D call. Source: CD8+ T cells sorted from blood, taken at week 0. The CDR3 DNA reads as TGTGCCAGCAGCCTAGGAAACATTCAGTACTTC. Its protein product is CASSLGNIQYF.